Listed here are 27 T cell receptor delta chains from one sample, sequenced in a study of Vδ1+ human thymocytes. Extracted RNA was reverse transcribed into cDNA. CDR3 amplicons came from multiplex PCR with pooled V-gene forward and constant-region reverse primers. TCRdb reran clone calling via CATT on the multiplex PCR reads. The sample records approximately 58,000 delta-chain clones, more than 13% being singletons. No antigen is known for these receptors. Study-level findings and limits: In the thymus, TRG and TRD repertoires looked highly polyclonal with Gaussian CDR3 lengths.

Sequencing was carried out using Vdelta1+ gamma-delta thymocytes from the thymus. Subset noted: FACS-sorted CD3+ TCRalphabeta- TCRVdelta1+ TCRVdelta2- thymocytes. The receptors originated from a girl less than two years old who had congenital heart surgery.

Only a few counts were recorded for this clone. The chain links TRDV1 to TRDJ1, with D perhaps matching TRDD3 (5 bases). The V gene lost 1 base and the J gene lost 0 bases, with 12 bases spanning the gap. The CDR3 consists of 16 residues. Looked up from germline, CDR1 is TSWWSYY and CDR2 is QGS. CDR3 in amino acids: CALGEPPGGYTDKLIF. DNA for the CDR3: TGTGCTCTTGGGGAACCCCCCGGGGGGTACACCGATAAACTCATCTTT.

The chain carries TRDV1 and TRDJ1; 9 bases fit TRDD3. From germline, CDR1 is TSWWSYY and CDR2 QGS. This CDR3 has 21 amino acids. With V trimmed by 3 bases and J by 0 bases, 20 bases remained unmatched. The CDR3 here is CALGDTFRTLGDPSYTDKLIF. The CDR3 nucleotides are TGTGCTCTTGGGGATACCTTCCGGACACTGGGGGACCCCTCGTACACCGATAAACTCATCTTT.

The V and J genes are TRDV1 and TRDJ1; 7 bases match TRDD3. The CDR3 spans 19 residues. The germline CDR1 and CDR2 sequences are TSWWSYY and QGS. The trim removed 0 bases at V and 3 bases at J, leaving 16 bases unmatched. The CDR3 spells CALGELPCSGTGAADKLIF. DNA of the CDR3: TGTGCTCTTGGGGAACTTCCATGCTCGGGTACTGGGGCTGCCGATAAACTCATCTTT.

This clone was recorded a few times. The gene calls are TRDV1 and TRDJ2; TRDD3 matches at 8 bases. The germline CDR1 and CDR2 sequences are TSWWSYY and QGS. Trimming at V came to 2 bases and at J to 6 bases, leaving 35 bases not matched to a gene. This CDR3 is built from 25 residues. CDR3 sequence (DNA): TGTGCTCTTGGGGAAGCGGGGAGGAGCAGCCTCCCTCGGGGGGATAAGGCTATAAGTGCAGCACAACTCTTCTTT. This sequence encodes CALGEAGRSSLPRGDKAISAAQLFF.

Note on this clone: It is unclear where the CDR3 begins or ends on the DNA, so no DNA is shown, and the CDR3 is as TCRdb lists it. This rearrangement joins TRAV29/DV5 to TRDJ1; the table assigns TRDD3, which was not confirmed against the DNA. The CDR3 extends over 25 residues, inclusive of both ends. Germline CDR1 and CDR2: NSMFDY and ISSIKDK. CDR3 protein: CSVLLCSKLLFPLYWGMPYTDKLIF.

The genes are TRDV1 and TRDJ1; the D gene could be TRDD2 or TRDD3 (9 bases each). In germline, CDR1 is TSWWSYY, CDR2 QGS. V shed 4 bases and J shed 0 bases, with 30 bases lying between them. This CDR3 has 21 amino acids. The DNA of the CDR3 is TGTGCTCTTGGGGCACCTTCCTACGACTGGGGGACGAGGCAGGACACCGATAAACTCATCTTT. Amino acids: CALGAPSYDWGTRQDTDKLIF.

The chain recombines TRDV1 with TRDJ1; either TRDD2 or TRDD3 may fit D (8 bases each). V shed 1 base and J shed 8 bases, with 32 bases lying between them. The CDR3 consists of 20 residues. Germline V gene data show CDR1 as TSWWSYY and CDR2 as QGS. DNA for the CDR3: TGTGCTCTTGGGGAACGGAACTTCCTACCCCTTACTGGGGGTTCTCCGAAACTCATCTTT. Protein product: CALGERNFLPLTGGSPKLIF.

The rearrangement joins TRDV1 to TRDJ1; 12 bases fit TRDD3. The CDR3 sequence is 20 residues long. Losses at the gene ends were 0 bases for V and 0 bases for J; bases not matched to a gene: 11. Per the germline V gene, CDR1 is TSWWSYY and CDR2 is QGS. This chain's CDR3 is CALGELSGTGGYLDTDKLIF. In DNA form, the CDR3 reads TGTGCTCTTGGGGAACTTTCCGGTACTGGGGGATACTTGGACACCGATAAACTCATCTTT.

This clone was recorded a few times. The chain is built from TRDV1 and TRDJ1, with D possibly being TRDD2 (5 bases). There are 14 residues in the CDR3. The germline CDR1 and CDR2 sequences are TSWWSYY and QGS. Trimming pared 2 bases from V and 5 bases from J, leaving 12 bases between. This chain's CDR3 is CALGESFLGDKLIF. In DNA, the CDR3 is TGTGCTCTTGGGGAATCTTTCCTTGGTGATAAACTCATCTTT.

This clone was observed a handful of times. The genes are TRDV2 and TRDJ1; 10 bases are a match to TRDD3. Germline V lookup: CDR1 GEAIGNYY, CDR2 EKD. The CDR3 runs to 16 residues. Trimming removed 6 bases from V and 8 bases from J; junction bases left unmatched: 17. CDR3 in DNA: TGTGCCTGTCCCGATGGTCCCGACGACTGGGGGATCAAACTCATCTTT. It specifies CACPDGPDDWGIKLIF.

V gene TRDV1 combines with J gene TRDJ1, with a weak D call TRDD3 (6 bases). CDR3 size: 15 residues. Germline V gene lookup returns CDR1 TSWWSYY and CDR2 QGS. V dropped 5 bases and J dropped 0 bases, with 13 bases sitting between them. The CDR3 nucleotides are TGTGCTCTTGGGCGAAAGGTGGGGGACACCGATAAACTCATCTTT. Residues: CALGRKVGDTDKLIF.

The table lists this clone with a few counts. The chain joins TRDV1 to TRDJ1; TRDD3 aligns across 11 bases. This CDR3 region has 27 residues. V gave up 5 bases and J gave up 2 bases; unmatched junction bases: 40. Germline V gives CDR1 TSWWSYY, CDR2 QGS. The CDR3 sequence is CALGNSHLKPLLLPTALLGDITDKLIF. The CDR3 nucleotides read TGTGCTCTTGGGAACAGCCATCTTAAGCCTCTTCTGCTTCCTACTGCCCTACTGGGGGATATAACCGATAAACTCATCTTT.

The gene calls are TRDV1 and TRDJ1; TRDD3 agrees at 8 bases. The CDR3 has 20 residues. Unmatched junction bases numbered 20, after V lost 5 bases and J lost 0 bases. Germline CDR1 and CDR2: TSWWSYY and QGS. The DNA of the CDR3 is TGTGCTCTTGGGAACGGCCTTCTCCCCGTACTGGGGGCTTACACCGATAAACTCATCTTT. This translates into CALGNGLLPVLGAYTDKLIF.

The chain combines TRDV1 with TRDJ1; D gene unclear. The CDR3 spans 16 residues. CDR1 TSWWSYY and CDR2 QGS come from the germline V gene. Trimming took 4 bases from V and 1 from J, leaving 16 bases between them. The CDR3 protein is CALGVPAHQSTDKLIF. DNA for the CDR3: TGTGCTCTTGGGGTTCCAGCGCATCAAAGCACCGATAAACTCATCTTT.

V is TRDV1 and J is TRDJ1; 9 bases are a match to TRDD2. This CDR3 is 19 amino acids long. After removal of 2 bases from V and 0 bases from J, the junction contained 13 bases not matched to a gene. Germline assignment: CDR1 TSWWSYY and CDR2 QGS. The CDR3 spells CALGEYLPTPDKYTDKLIF. The CDR3 DNA follows: TGTGCTCTTGGGGAATACCTTCCTACCCCCGATAAGTACACCGATAAACTCATCTTT.

The table lists this clone with many counts. This chain joins TRAV29/DV5 and TRDJ2; TRDD3 matches at 8 bases. There are 18 residues in the CDR3. Germline loops: CDR1 NSMFDY, CDR2 ISSIKDK. The ends lost 4 bases at V and 0 bases at J; junction bases unmatched: 14. The CDR3 DNA follows: TGTGCAGCAGTCCTCAGGGCTGGGGGACCCTCTTTGACAGCACAACTCTTCTTT. Translation gives CAAVLRAGGPSLTAQLFF.

This clone was picked up a small number of times. The chain carries TRDV1 and TRDJ1; 12 nucleotides match TRDD3. CDR1 is TSWWSYY and CDR2 is QGS in the germline V gene. The CDR3 extends over 21 amino acids. V was clipped by 5 bases and J by 0 bases; unmatched bases: 19. The CDR3 DNA reads TGTGCTCTTGGGAAGATGCCCCGTTACTGGGGGATACTTGAGTACACCGATAAACTCATCTTT. Protein sequence: CALGKMPRYWGILEYTDKLIF.

The chain couples TRDV1 to TRDJ1; D is uncertain. Trimming took off 1 base at V and 4 bases at J, with 7 bases between the two ends. CDR1 is TSWWSYY and CDR2 is QGS in the germline V gene. This CDR3 has 13 residues. The CDR3 sequence: CALGEPPFDKLIF. In nucleotides, the CDR3 is TGTGCTCTTGGGGAACCCCCCTTCGATAAACTCATCTTT.

This clone has a handful of counts. J is TRDJ1 and V is TRDV1, with TRDD3 matching 9 bases. From germline, CDR1 is TSWWSYY and CDR2 QGS. CDR3 length equals 21 residues. J lost 0 bases, V lost 0 bases, and 17 bases had no gene match. The CDR3 coding sequence is TGTGCTCTTGGGGAACTCCCTTCTAGCAAAGGGGATACGTCCTACACCGATAAACTCATCTTT. Encoded protein: CALGELPSSKGDTSYTDKLIF.

The rearrangement uses TRDV1 and TRDJ1, with TRDD3 identical over 11 bases. J was trimmed by 2 bases and V by 0 bases; bases with no gene match: 35. Per the germline V gene, CDR1 is TSWWSYY and CDR2 is QGS. The CDR3 extends over 27 amino acids. This CDR3 reads CALGELGSSSYGSLGDTNPRVTDKLIF. The CDR3 DNA is TGTGCTCTTGGGGAACTAGGATCGTCCTCCTACGGATCTCTGGGGGATACAAACCCCCGGGTAACCGATAAACTCATCTTT.

This chain links TRDV1 with TRDJ1; D is possibly TRDD3 (5 bases). Germline V gives CDR1 TSWWSYY, CDR2 QGS. V lost 2 bases, J lost 0 bases, and 31 bases lay in between. This CDR3 is built from 22 residues. The CDR3 DNA is TGTGCTCTTGGGGAATTTAGATCCCACCCTCCGTACTGGCGCTTGTACACCGATAAACTCATCTTT. It encodes CALGEFRSHPPYWRLYTDKLIF.

This clone was counted only a few times. The rearrangement links TRDV1 to TRDJ1, with D perhaps matching TRDD2 (5 bases). CDR1 is TSWWSYY and CDR2 is QGS in the germline V gene. V dropped 2 bases and J dropped 0 bases, with 25 bases sitting between them. CDR3 length: 20 amino acids. CDR3 coding DNA: TGTGCTCTTGGGGAAAAGGGCCTACCCCACGCGGGAATGTACACCGATAAACTCATCTTT. This codes for CALGEKGLPHAGMYTDKLIF.

Only a few counts were recorded for this clone. The chain recombines TRDV1 with TRDJ1, with D possibly being TRDD2 (5 bases). Germline V gene sequence: CDR1 TSWWSYY, CDR2 QGS. The CDR3 consists of 17 residues. Trimming cost V 4 bases and J 1 base, with 19 bases left between them. The CDR3 DNA reads TGTGCTCTTGGGGTCTCCTTTCCTGCACCTCCCACCGATAAACTCATCTTT. Translating gives CALGVSFPAPPTDKLIF.

The V call is TRDV1, the J call TRDJ1; 11 nucleotides match TRDD3. CDR1 is TSWWSYY and CDR2 is QGS in the germline V gene. The CDR3 is made up of 18 amino acids. V shed 4 bases and J 1 base; nucleotides not matched to a gene: 11. The CDR3, as DNA: TGTGCTCTTGGGGGGAACTTCAGTTGGGGGATACGCACCGATAAACTCATCTTT. This codes for CALGGNFSWGIRTDKLIF.

Only a few counts were recorded for this clone. The chain couples TRDV1 to TRDJ1; 10 nucleotides align to TRDD3. After removal of 2 bases from V and 0 bases from J, the junction contained 18 bases not matched to a gene. The germline V gene encodes CDR1 TSWWSYY and CDR2 QGS. CDR3 length: 21 amino acids. CDR3 DNA sequence: TGTGCTCTTGGGGAATCCTACTCCTGGGGGATAGATGAGGGCTACACCGATAAACTCATCTTT. Amino acid sequence: CALGESYSWGIDEGYTDKLIF.

This clone was seen more than once but under ten times. J is TRDJ1 and V is TRDV1; 10 nucleotides line up with TRDD3. Unmatched junction bases numbered 37, after V lost 0 bases and J lost 0 bases. This CDR3 has 28 amino acids. Germline values: CDR1 TSWWSYY, CDR2 QGS. The CDR3 nucleotides read TGTGCTCTTGGGGAACTAGGTCACCTAGAAGCGGACAAGAAGATTGACTACTGGGGGATGCACTACACCGATAAACTCATCTTT. Translated: CALGELGHLEADKKIDYWGMHYTDKLIF.

The chain employs TRDV3 and TRDJ1; no clear D. CDR3 length equals 17 residues. Germline CDR1 TVYSNPD, CDR2 GDNSRS (reference sequence). The V end lost 5 bases, the J end lost 1 base, and 26 bases lay between the germline ends. The CDR3 loop reads CAVEYCHAIIVTDKLIF. The CDR3 nucleotides read TGTGCCGTCGAGTACTGTCACGCCATCATTGTCACCGATAAACTCATCTTT.